This T cell receptor (beta chain) appears in the sequencing data of a study of radiotherapy plus CTLA-4 blockade in lung cancer. Overall study: For 18% of patients, objective responses occurred, and about 30% had disease control. Study results and limitations: After treatment with radiotherapy plus ipilimumab, TCR clones that came from the tumor expanded in blood. Early blood T cell clone changes and increased post-radiation serum interferon-beta were reportedly the strongest response predictors.

Germline CDR1 is GTSNPN and CDR2 is SVGIG (reference sequence). Trimming left V 5 bases short and J 4 bases short, with 17 bases between. The length of the CDR3 is 14 residues. TCRdb keeps only in-frame clones here, not all; method: immunoSEQ multiplex PCR. Of over 50,000 clones in the sample, 79% were seen once. This clone was detected only once. Antigen specificity is unknown. The sample was peripheral blood, taken from a patient treated with radiotherapy plus ipilimumab. This sequence originates from a human donor with non-small cell lung cancer who had a partial response to radiotherapy plus ipilimumab. The chain recombines TRBV30 with TRBJ1-1, with D maybe TRBD1 (6 bases). The CDR3 loop is CAWGFTGLGTEAFF. The CDR3, as DNA: TGTGCCTGGGGCTTCACAGGGTTGGGCACTGAAGCTTTCTTT.